This TCR beta chain originates from a study of OX40 agonist ivuxolimab in advanced cancers. Context from the whole study: Ivuxolimab, which targeted the costimulatory receptor OX40 (CD134), was an agonistic, fully human IgG2 monoclonal antibody. Intravenous ivuxolimab was administered to patients every 2 weeks at six dose levels: 0.01, 0.1, 0.3, 1.5, 3 and 10 mg/kg. Of the roughly 51 dose-escalation patients, hepatocellular carcinoma was present in roughly 19, melanoma in some 15, renal cell carcinoma in 9 and head and neck cancer in 9. In the dose-escalation cohort, more than 80% of patients were male, and the mean age was 60 years with a range of roughly 23 to 79. Prior anti-PD-1, anti-PD-L1 or anti-CTLA-4 therapy was permitted, and checkpoint inhibitors had been received by roughly two fifths of dose-escalation patients. Partial responses were achieved by three dose-escalation patients, of whom one had hepatocellular carcinoma and two had cutaneous melanoma. Peripheral TCRbeta sequencing was intended to test whether TCR sequence diversity was altered and clonal T-cell expansion was caused by ivuxolimab. The paper covers the monotherapy dose-escalation part of the phase I ivuxolimab trial, which included N = 52 patients.

Patients with autoimmune disease history or receiving systemic immunosuppression were excluded from the trial. Peripheral blood for TCR sequencing was drawn from every dose cohort at baseline, at cycle 4 day 1 and at cycle 7 day 1. Samples came from an open-label, multicenter, first-in-human phase I dose-escalation trial of ivuxolimab. Adults with locally advanced or metastatic head and neck squamous cell, hepatocellular, melanoma or renal cell carcinoma were enrolled in the trial. Before TCR sequencing, CD4+ and CD8+ T cells were separately sorted from peripheral blood. V was cut back by 2 bases and J by 0 bases, leaving a gap of 8 bases between them. CDR1 and CDR2, per the germline V gene, are LGHNA and YSLEER. The CDR3 runs 15 amino acids, cysteine and phenylalanine included. Only CDR3 DNA remains: 45 bases, in frame from the first base. Summary of the overall study and its limitations: Antigen specificity was not determined for the clonally expanded peripheral T cells. In the 0.1-3.0 mg/kg groups, partial responders had among the lowest normalized peripheral clonal expansion, particularly in CD8+ T cells. Low levels of normalized T-cell clonal expansion were also seen in some patients who did not respond. At doses of 0.1 to 3.0 mg/kg, clonal expansion of both CD4+ and CD8+ T cells in blood was seen between baseline and week 6. After ivuxolimab, expanded clones were on average more numerous among CD8+ T cells than among CD4+ T cells.

As regards this clone: Its antigen target is currently unknown. No much larger clone is present one base from it, and per-base qualities are unavailable.

For sequencing of the TCRbeta CDR3 region, genomic DNA was extracted from the sorted cells. The immunoSEQ Assay was used to sequence the TCRbeta CDR3 regions. The table comes from immuneACCESS by way of TCRdb, which keeps in-frame sequences with V and J called. Part of the clones is missing from these tables; in studies checked, under half for an unresolved V gene and the rest for unknown reasons. Present in this sample are 75,000 or so clones, around four fifths of which were seen just once. The ten top clones hold roughly 25% of the sample. Sequencing used CD4+ or CD8+ T cells sorted from blood, obtained in a trial of the OX40 agonist ivuxolimab. The V gene is TRBV4-3 and the J gene is TRBJ2-1; no D gene call is confident. This sequence originates from an adult with an advanced solid tumor such as melanoma, head and neck, liver or kidney cancer. CDR3 region: CASSQTYSSYNEQFF. The bases read TGCGCCAGCAGCCAAACGTACAGCTCCTACAATGAGCAGTTCTTC.